Detailed here is one TCR beta chain. The antigen is not known. The PCR ran on 60 Vbeta and 13 Jbeta primers. Measured with immunoSEQ multiplex PCR; TCRdb has only the in-frame clones, and not every one. Of approximately 200,000 clones listed, 60% to 85% are singletons. This sample stems from a study of cytomegalovirus exposure and HLA in healthy donors. Study-wide results and limits: In a later analysis, parvovirus B19, influenza, CMV and Epstein-Barr virus appeared linked to several top co-occurrence clusters. Earlier analysis looked at TCR beta V segments, and most were productive about 87% or about 30% of the time.

Germline-derived CDR1 and CDR2 are SGHTA and FQGNSA. J gave up 5 bases and V 5 bases, and 9 bases lay outside the gene matches. This CDR3 has 16 residues. The source of this sequence is a man aged 40-50 years in good health and CMV-seronegative. Sequencing was performed on PBMCs. The chain joins TRBV7-2 to TRBJ2-2, with 9 positions matching TRBD1. CDR3 sequence reads: CASSQLGQGLTGELFF. In nucleotides, the CDR3 is TGTGCCAGCAGCCAACTCGGACAGGGGTTAACCGGGGAGCTGTTTTTT.